The 25 T cell receptor beta chains given below trace back to one sample, sequenced in a study of control samples from healthy donors and cancer patients. Sequencing was performed with immunoSEQ multiplex PCR; in TCRdb, only in-frame clones are kept and a portion is missing. The table includes about 120,000 clones, around 87% detected once. Sequences were obtained from blood. These receptors were taken from a man in his forties in good health.

This chain uses TRBV5-4 with TRBJ2-5, with TRBD1 as a possible D gene (6 bases). Trimming left V 3 bases short and J 0 bases short, with 9 bases between. This CDR3 has 14 amino acids. CDR1 is SGHNT, CDR2 YYREEE, per germline (reference sequence). CDR3 coding DNA: TGTGCCAGCAGCTACGACAGGTACCAAGAGACCCAGTACTTC. Translated, it gives CASSYDRYQETQYF.

The V call is TRBV21-1, the J call TRBJ2-3. TRBV21-1 counts as a pseudogene. This CDR3 has 14 amino acids. The CDR3 DNA follows: TGTGCCAGCAGCAAGGGGAAAGTCAGAGATACGCAGTATTTT. This sequence encodes CASSKGKVRDTQYF.

This clone was detected only once. The chain couples TRBV2 to TRBJ1-5; 8 bases map to TRBD1. V was pared by 3 bases and J by 7 bases, with 5 bases of the junction left unmatched. The CDR3 runs to 14 residues. Germline CDR1 SNHLY, CDR2 FYNNEI. CDR3 loop: CASSEAGGIQPQHF. The CDR3 region has the DNA TGTGCCAGCAGTGAGGCAGGGGGCATCCAGCCCCAGCATTTT.

The rearrangement joins TRBV2 to TRBJ1-4; a possible D gene is TRBD1 (5 bases). The CDR3 has 15 residues. With 7 bases removed from V and 0 bases from J, the gap between germline ends came to 12 bases. CDR1 and CDR2 from the germline V gene are SNHLY and FYNNEI. CDR3 sequence: CASKGTGATNEKLFF. As DNA, the CDR3 is TGTGCCAGCAAGGGGACGGGTGCAACTAATGAAAAACTGTTTTTT.

In nucleotides, the CDR3 is TGTGCTAGTGGTTGGGATCAGCCCCAGCATTTT. Its protein is CASGWDQPQHF. This rearrangement joins TRBV12-5 to TRBJ1-5, with D unclear. The germline V gene encodes CDR1 LGHNT and CDR2 FRNRAP. The V end lost 4 bases, the J end lost 5 bases, and 3 bases lay between the germline ends. This CDR3 has 11 residues.

The chain employs TRBV6-1 and TRBJ1-5; perhaps TRBD1 as D (5 bases). CDR1 and CDR2 (germline): MNHNS, SASEGT. Trimming took off 2 bases at V and 4 bases at J, with 12 bases between the two ends. The CDR3 sequence is 15 residues long. CDR3 DNA sequence: TGTGCCAGCAGTGAACGACCGCAGGGTAATCAGCCCCAGCATTTT. The encoded protein is CASSERPQGNQPQHF.

This chain uses TRBV3-1 (or the pseudogene TRBV3-2) with TRBJ2-2; D not certain. This CDR3 is built from 16 residues. V was shortened by 2 bases and J by 0 bases, with 10 bases between the two germline ends. Germline CDR1 and CDR2: LGHDT and YNNKEL (reference sequence). In DNA, the CDR3 is TGTGCCAGCAGCCAATCATGGGCCACGAACACCGGGGAGCTGTTTTTT. This encodes CASSQSWATNTGELFF.

The chain couples TRBV6-1 to TRBJ2-6, with TRBD2 identical over 7 bases. Germline CDR1 MNHNS, CDR2 SASEGT. The CDR3 is 19 residues long. Trimming took 1 base from V and 8 from J; bases not matched to a gene: 17. The chain's CDR3 is CASSEGYWTSSRKTNVLTF. The CDR3 nucleotides are TGTGCCAGCAGTGAAGGGTATTGGACTAGTAGCAGAAAAACCAACGTCCTGACTTTC.

The V call is TRBV7-2, the J call TRBJ2-1, with 8 bases aligning to TRBD2. The CDR3 contains 15 residues. Germline loops: CDR1 SGHTA, CDR2 FQGNSA. Trimming cost V 5 bases and J 5 bases; bases outside gene matches: 8. Written as DNA, the CDR3 is TGTGCCAGCAGCCCTCGGGGGGGGAGTCACAATGAGCAGTTCTTC. Protein sequence: CASSPRGGSHNEQFF.

This sequence joins TRBV24-1 and TRBJ1-2, with D perhaps TRBD1 (6 bases). CDR1 KGHDR and CDR2 SFDVKD come from the germline V gene. V dropped 3 bases and J dropped 7 bases, with 14 bases sitting between them. CDR3 length equals 14 residues. CDR3 loop: CATSDETGRGGYTF. CDR3 nucleotides: TGTGCCACCAGTGATGAGACAGGTCGTGGTGGCTACACCTTC.

V and J are TRBV9 and TRBJ2-5, with D possibly being TRBD2 (6 bases). V was clipped by 4 bases and J by 0 bases, with 13 bases between them. Germline CDR1 reads SGDLS; CDR2 reads YYNGEE. The CDR3 extends over 15 amino acids. The CDR3 DNA sequence: TGTGCCAGCAGCACGGGGGACCAAGACCAAGAGACCCAGTACTTC. It translates to CASSTGDQDQETQYF.

The genes are TRBV7-2 and TRBJ2-7; TRBD1 agrees at 7 bases. The CDR3 has 17 residues. Unmatched junction bases numbered 19, after V lost 6 bases and J lost 5 bases. Germline CDR1 and CDR2: SGHTA and FQGNSA. DNA of the CDR3: TGTGCCAGCAGTCGGCCGGAGGACAGGCTCAGCGTGAACGAGCAGTACTTC. This encodes CASSRPEDRLSVNEQYF.

The CDR3: CASSLRQGQPQHF. The CDR3 DNA reads as TGCGCCAGCAGCCTCCGACAGGGTCAGCCCCAGCATTTT. This rearrangement joins TRBV4-3 to TRBJ1-5; 7 bases map to TRBD1. CDR3 length: 13 amino acids. The germline V gene encodes CDR1 LGHNA and CDR2 YSLEER. V lost 4 bases to trimming and J lost 6 bases; unmatched junction nucleotides: 3.

The rearrangement uses TRBV5-1 and TRBJ2-5, with unresolved D. The CDR3 runs 16 residues. The V gene's germline CDR1 is SGHRS and CDR2 YFSETQ. Trimming pared 4 bases from V and 3 bases from J, leaving 19 bases between. The CDR3 loop is CASSPASLAREETQYF. CDR3 sequence (DNA): TGCGCCAGCAGCCCCGCATCATTAGCCCGGGAAGAGACCCAGTACTTC.

The rearrangement links TRBV10-2 to TRBJ2-3; D uncertain. Germline CDR1 and CDR2: WSHSY and SAAADI. The CDR3 consists of 12 residues. Trimming pared 4 bases from V and 5 bases from J, leaving 7 bases between. The CDR3 nucleotides read TGCGCCAGCAGTGGGGCGCGAGATACGCAGTATTTT. Amino acid sequence: CASSGARDTQYF.

The chain combines TRBV11-3 with TRBJ2-5; possible D gene TRBD1, 6 bases. The CDR3 is 15 residues long. Trimming removed 0 bases at V and 5 bases at J, with 13 bases between. The V gene's germline CDR1 is SGHNT and CDR2 YENEEA. The CDR3 reads CASSLDVGAAETQYF. The CDR3 DNA follows: TGTGCCAGCAGCTTAGATGTGGGGGCTGCGGAGACCCAGTACTTC.

The chain recombines TRBV19 with TRBJ1-5, with D hard to call. Deletions cut 0 bases from V and 6 bases from J, with 12 bases between. Germline V CDR1 and CDR2: LNHDA, SQIVND (reference sequence). The CDR3 length is 15 residues. CDR3 amino acids: CASSIDLGPSQPQHF. The CDR3 DNA sequence: TGTGCCAGTAGTATAGATCTGGGCCCCAGTCAGCCCCAGCATTTT.

Note on this clone: Distinct nucleotide sequences in the sample also encode this CDR3. V and J are TRBV18 and TRBJ2-3; D uncertain. The germline V gene has CDR1 KGHSH and CDR2 LQKENI. Trimming pared 2 bases from V and 0 bases from J, leaving 0 bases between. The CDR3 has 12 residues. CDR3 protein: CASSPSTDTQYF. In DNA, the CDR3 is TGTGCCAGCTCACCAAGCACAGATACGCAGTATTTT.

With respect to this clone: Other DNA sequences in the same sample also yield this CDR3. J is TRBJ2-7 and V is TRBV10-3, with D uncertain. This CDR3 contains 12 residues. V lost 0 bases, J lost 1 base, and 1 base lay in between. The germline V gene encodes CDR1 ENHRY and CDR2 SYGVKD. CDR3 in amino acids: CAISESSYEQYF. The CDR3 bases are TGTGCCATCAGTGAGTCATCCTACGAGCAGTACTTC.

CDR3 bases: TGTGCCAGCAGCTTCAGACTAGCGGGGGGCGAAGAGACCCAGTACTTC. Its protein is CASSFRLAGGEETQYF. J is TRBJ2-5 and V is TRBV5-6; 13 positions agree with TRBD2. In germline, CDR1 is SGHDT, CDR2 YYEEEE. The CDR3 length is 16 residues. V gave up 2 bases and J gave up 3 bases; unmatched junction bases: 4.

This clone was detected once. The chain recombines TRBV7-2 with TRBJ2-3; D possibly matches TRBD1 or TRBD2 (5 bases each). Germline loops: CDR1 SGHTA, CDR2 FQGNSA. This CDR3 comprises 15 residues. The ends were cut back, 2 bases at V and 8 bases at J, with 17 bases in the middle. The CDR3 region is CASSLWEVDGTTQYF. CDR3 bases: TGTGCCAGCAGCTTATGGGAAGTTGACGGGACTACGCAGTATTTT. Supplemented by reference TRBV7-2 and TRBJ2-3, the full variable domain reads GAGVSQSPSNKVTEKGKDVELRCDPISGHTALYWYRQSLGQGLEFLIYFQGNSAPDKSGLPSDRFSAERTGGSVSTLTIQRTQQEDSAVYLCASSLWEVDGTTQYFGPGTRLTVL.

The chain uses TRBV4-1 and TRBJ2-2; 11 positions agree with TRBD2. This CDR3 has 16 residues. Germline CDR1 is MGHRA and CDR2 is YSYEKL. Unmatched junction bases numbered 5, after V lost 0 bases and J lost 8 bases. DNA for the CDR3: TGCGCCAGCAGCCAAGACCCTAGCGGGGGGACAGGGGAGCTGTTTTTT. Its translation: CASSQDPSGGTGELFF.

The chain carries TRBV4-3 and TRBJ1-1; unclear D gene. Looked up from germline, CDR1 is LGHNA and CDR2 is YSLEER. V was clipped by 1 base and J by 3 bases, with 18 bases between them. This CDR3 has 17 residues. The CDR3, as DNA: TGCGCCAGCAGCCAAGCCGGAGATTGGGTCCGACACACTGAAGCTTTCTTT. It specifies CASSQAGDWVRHTEAFF.

The rearrangement uses TRBV2 and TRBJ1-4; 7 bases map to TRBD1. The ends lost 1 base at V and 10 bases at J; junction bases unmatched: 9. The CDR3 is 15 amino acids. Germline-derived CDR1 and CDR2 are SNHLY and FYNNEI. CDR3 in DNA: TGTGCCAGCAGTGAAGTTGTACAGGGGAACGGAAAACTGTTTTTT. It codes for CASSEVVQGNGKLFF.

This clone was counted only a few times. The chain uses TRBV7-9 and TRBJ1-1; 10 bases are a match to TRBD1. V lost 1 base to trimming and J lost 5 bases; unmatched junction nucleotides: 4. The CDR3 extends over 15 amino acids. Per germline, CDR1 SEHNR and CDR2 FQNEAQ (reference sequence). CDR3 protein: CASSLGGTGETEAFF. The CDR3 DNA is TGTGCCAGCAGCTTAGGTGGGACAGGGGAAACTGAAGCTTTCTTT. The full variable domain, in which reference TRBV7-9 and TRBJ1-1 provide the parts outside the CDR3, is DTGVSQNPRHKITKRGQNVTFRCDPISEHNRLYWYRQTLGQGPEFLTYFQNEAQLEKSRLLSDRFSAERPKGSFSTLEIQRTEQGDSAMYLCASSLGGTGETEAFFGQGTRLTVV.